The 19 T cell receptor beta chains below all came from one sample that was sequenced in a study of blood T cells in healthy people across ages. With a J-beta primer mix and a sample-barcoded 5' primer, a second PCR ran roughly 6 to 11 cycles. MiXCR, run by TCRdb on the 5' RACE reads, gives a single entry per CDR3 protein. The top ten clones hold about an eighth of a sample with 1 million to 1.2 million distinct CDR3 sequences, approximately 38% of them seen once. Sequencing was performed on blood. Receptor source: a man younger than 35 in good health.

A note on this clonotype: An end of the junction does not agree with germline; a read error may underlie this. The chain carries TRBV11-2 and TRBJ1-1, with a possible D match to TRBD1 (5 bases). The germline V gene encodes CDR1 SGHAT and CDR2 FQNNGV. CDR3 length equals 14 residues. The CDR3 sequence is CASSVDLGGNAAFF. In nucleotides, the CDR3 is TGTGCCAGCAGCGTAGATCTCGGGGGTAATGCAGCTTTCTTT.

This clonotype was detected only once. This chain joins TRBV12-3 or TRBV12-4 and TRBJ1-5; perhaps TRBD1 as D (5 bases). The CDR3 has 12 residues. V was clipped by 6 bases and J by 7 bases, with 10 bases between them. CDR3 coding DNA: TGTGCCAGCAGCCCGGACACCCAGCCCCAGCATTTT. Protein product: CASSPDTQPQHF.

This chain uses TRBV12-3 or TRBV12-4 with TRBJ2-5; 7 bases line up with TRBD1. With V trimmed by 7 bases and J by 3 bases, 5 bases remained unmatched. CDR3 length: 13 amino acids. The CDR3 bases are TGTGCCAGCAAGAGGGGGCGGGAAGAGACCCAGTACTTC. It translates to CASKRGREETQYF.

This clonotype was seen a few times. The rearrangement links TRBV15 to TRBJ2-1; 9 bases agree with TRBD2. Trimming removed 1 base from V and 5 bases from J; junction bases left unmatched: 3. This CDR3 is 15 amino acids long. The germline V gene has CDR1 LNHNV and CDR2 YYDKDF (reference sequence). For the CDR3, the DNA is TGTGCCACCAGCAGAGGTAGCGGGGGAAACAATGAGCAGTTCTTC. Translated: CATSRGSGGNNEQFF.

This clonotype was picked up a small number of times. The chain carries TRBV6-5 and TRBJ2-3, with D perhaps matching TRBD1 or TRBD2 (5 bases each). The CDR3 runs 16 residues. CDR1 MNHEY and CDR2 SVGAGI come from the germline V gene. V shed 2 bases and J shed 0 bases, with 12 bases lying between them. The CDR3 loop is CASSYRGPLSTDTQYF. The DNA for the CDR3 is TGTGCCAGCAGTTACCGGGGCCCGCTGAGCACAGATACGCAGTATTTT.

The chain uses TRBV20-1 and TRBJ1-5; TRBD1 is a possible D gene (6 bases). Germline-derived CDR1 and CDR2 are DFQATT and SNEGSKA (reference sequence). The ends were cut back, 4 bases at V and 6 bases at J, with 13 bases in the middle. The CDR3 consists of 13 residues. DNA for the CDR3: TGCAGTGCTACGGCGGGGGGCACTCAGCCCCAGCATTTT. Residues: CSATAGGTQPQHF.

This clonotype was seen more than once but under ten times. The chain joins TRBV27 to TRBJ2-1; 9 nucleotides match TRBD1. Germline CDR1 reads MNHEY; CDR2 reads SMNVEV (reference sequence). V dropped 8 bases and J dropped 6; count of bases not matched to a gene: 11. The CDR3 loop spans 15 amino acids. In nucleotides, the CDR3 is TGTGCCAGCGGCCACCGGGACAGGGATTTCAATGAGCAGTTCTTC. Translating it yields CASGHRDRDFNEQFF.

The chain links TRBV2 to TRBJ2-3; D gene uncertain. Germline V CDR1 and CDR2: SNHLY, FYNNEI. The CDR3 covers 18 residues. V lost 4 bases and J lost 4, with 24 bases in between. DNA for the CDR3: TGTGCCAGCAGTGCTCGGAAATTCGTTTTGACTGTGCCAGATACGCAGTATTTT. It specifies CASSARKFVLTVPDTQYF.

This rearrangement joins TRBV9 to TRBJ1-2, with a possible D match to TRBD1 (6 bases). V was pared by 4 bases and J by 10 bases, with 20 bases between. This CDR3 has 14 residues. Germline lookup yields CDR1 SGDLS and CDR2 YYNGEE. The CDR3 DNA sequence: TGTGCCAGCAGCACCGGAGGGGGAACCCAAATCTACACCTTC. Translated, it gives CASSTGGGTQIYTF.

This clonotype appeared a few times. The chain joins TRBV29-1 to TRBJ1-1; D unclear. Trimming left V 7 bases short and J 3 bases short, with 18 bases between. The germline V gene encodes CDR1 SQVTM and CDR2 ANQGSEA. CDR3 length: 14 residues. In DNA form, the CDR3 reads TGCAGCGCTGCTCGGCTGGGCCGAGACACTGAAGCTTTCTTT. Protein sequence: CSAARLGRDTEAFF.

The chain joins TRBV6-1 to TRBJ1-1; tentative D call: TRBD1 (5 bases). Germline CDR1 and CDR2: MNHNS and SASEGT. Trimming removed 6 bases at V and 4 bases at J, with 12 bases between. The CDR3 is made up of 13 amino acids. The CDR3 region is CASSTGAGTEAFF. The CDR3 nucleotides are TGTGCCAGCAGCACTGGGGCAGGCACTGAAGCTTTCTTT.

The gene calls are TRBV7-9 and TRBJ2-7; TRBD1 is a possible D gene (6 bases). The CDR3 extends over 16 amino acids. Germline lookup yields CDR1 SEHNR and CDR2 FQNEAQ (reference sequence). Trimming took off 1 base at V and 5 bases at J, with 18 bases between the two ends. The chain's CDR3 is CASSLDLTGTRNEQYF. The CDR3 DNA sequence: TGTGCCAGCAGCTTAGACCTAACCGGGACAAGGAACGAGCAGTACTTC.

The chain employs TRBV5-8 and TRBJ2-1; 8 bases align to TRBD1. Germline-derived CDR1 and CDR2 are SGHTS and YDEGEE. V lost 2 bases, J lost 4 bases, and 5 bases stayed unmatched. The CDR3 length is 15 residues. CDR3 nucleotides: TGTGCCAGCAGCTTCTACAGGGGGGCTTACAATGAGCAGTTCTTC. It yields the protein CASSFYRGAYNEQFF.

V gene TRBV14 combines with J gene TRBJ1-2; possible D gene TRBD1, 5 bases. From germline, CDR1 is SGHDN and CDR2 FVKESK. This CDR3 spans 15 amino acids. Trimming shortened V by 3 bases and J by 7 bases, and 18 bases separated the two germline ends. The CDR3 sequence is CASSQISGRGSGYTF. Here the CDR3 DNA reads TGTGCCAGCAGCCAGATATCAGGGCGGGGGAGTGGCTACACCTTC.

At least ten counts were recorded for this clonotype. The genes are TRBV27 and TRBJ2-7, with a possible D match to TRBD2 (5 bases). In germline, CDR1 is MNHEY, CDR2 SMNVEV (reference sequence). The CDR3 sequence is 14 residues long. Trimming took off 1 base at V and 1 base at J, with 8 bases between the two ends. The CDR3: CASSLYGVSYEQYF. CDR3 bases: TGTGCCAGCAGTTTATACGGGGTATCCTACGAGCAGTACTTC.

A single count supports this clonotype. The chain has TRBV7-2 and TRBJ2-3; D ambiguous. Trimming took 6 bases from V and 6 from J, leaving 13 bases between them. This CDR3 spans 13 amino acids. CDR1 and CDR2 (germline): SGHTA, FQGNSA. The CDR3 loop reads CASSQKSRDTQYF. The DNA of the CDR3 is TGTGCCAGCAGTCAGAAATCTCGGGATACGCAGTATTTT.

J is TRBJ1-2 and V is TRBV14; D not resolved. The CDR3 sequence is 15 residues long. Germline V gives CDR1 SGHDN, CDR2 FVKESK. V lost 0 bases and J lost 2, with 10 bases in between. CDR3 nucleotides: TGTGCCAGCAGCCAAGATCCGGGCGCAAACTATGGCTACACCTTC. Translating gives CASSQDPGANYGYTF.

Concerning this clonotype itself: A read error may account for a junction end that differs from germline. This chain joins TRBV29-1 and TRBJ1-1; D remains unclear. The germline V gene has CDR1 SQVTM and CDR2 ANQGSEA. The CDR3 runs 15 residues. CDR3 in amino acids: CSIEDWELGLGEAFF. CDR3 nucleotides: TGCAGCATTGAAGATTGGGAATTGGGGTTGGGTGAAGCTTTCTTT.

This clonotype was observed a handful of times. This chain connects TRBV7-2 to TRBJ1-1, with 10 bases lining up with TRBD1. V shed 1 base and J 3 bases; nucleotides not matched to a gene: 2. CDR1 and CDR2 from the germline V gene are SGHTA and FQGNSA. The CDR3 consists of 15 residues. CDR3 residues: CASSLEGTGDTEAFF. CDR3 bases: TGTGCCAGCAGCTTAGAAGGGACAGGGGACACTGAAGCTTTCTTT.